The 26 T cell receptor beta chains below were found in one sample sequenced in a study of shared clonotypes between healthy human individuals. Generated by immunoSEQ multiplex PCR, the TCRdb table keeps only in-frame clones and is missing some. This table has millions of clones, 90% to 95% appearing once. Sample: naive CD4+ T cells sorted from blood. Described subset: CD45RA+ positively selected. All receptors come from a young man in good health.

The rearrangement uses TRBV7-2 and TRBJ2-7; D remains unclear. The length of the CDR3 is 16 residues. Trimming pared 5 bases from V and 4 bases from J, leaving 21 bases between. Germline V gene lookup returns CDR1 SGHTA and CDR2 FQGNSA. The DNA for the CDR3 is TGTGCCAGCAGCCCCCAGGCGGTGGCCGGGTCGTACGAGCAGTACTTC. Translating it yields CASSPQAVAGSYEQYF.

J is TRBJ2-5 and V is TRBV28; D ambiguous. The germline gives CDR1 MDHEN, CDR2 SYDVKM. Trimming cost V 5 bases and J 1 base, with 11 bases left between them. This CDR3 has 14 amino acids. The CDR3 DNA follows: TGTGCCAGCAGTCCCCCAGGAGTCCAAGAGACCCAGTACTTC. Translation: CASSPPGVQETQYF.

The chain carries TRBV6-1 and TRBJ1-3; D unclear. V shed 4 bases and J shed 3 bases, with 7 bases lying between them. Germline values: CDR1 MNHNS, CDR2 SASEGT. The CDR3 contains 13 residues. CDR3 sequence: CASSVGNGNTIYF. CDR3 bases: TGTGCCAGCAGTGTGGGGAATGGAAACACCATATATTTT.

The rearrangement uses TRBV6-5 and TRBJ2-5, with D possibly being TRBD1 (6 bases). The CDR3 runs to 15 residues. Germline V CDR1 and CDR2: MNHEY, SVGAGI. Trimming took 2 bases from V and 2 from J, leaving 12 bases between them. The CDR3 DNA follows: TGTGCCAGCAGTTACCGGGACAAACTACAAGAGACCCAGTACTTC. This sequence encodes CASSYRDKLQETQYF.

The chain carries TRBV5-5 and TRBJ2-7; TRBD1 agrees at 7 bases. Trimming at V came to 4 bases and at J to 3 bases, leaving 10 bases not matched to a gene. The CDR3 totals 15 residues. Germline assignment: CDR1 SGHKS and CDR2 YYEKEE (reference sequence). The CDR3 here is CASSPGTERIYEQYF. Written as DNA, the CDR3 is TGTGCCAGCAGCCCCGGGACAGAAAGGATCTACGAGCAGTACTTC.

The chain is built from TRBV6-9 and TRBJ1-5; D ambiguous. From germline, CDR1 is MNHGY and CDR2 SVAAGI. This CDR3 contains 15 residues. Trimming removed 8 bases at V and 0 bases at J, with 14 bases between. The chain's CDR3 is CASGSSAYSNQPQHF. The CDR3 DNA sequence: TGTGCCAGCGGTTCGAGCGCCTATAGCAATCAGCCCCAGCATTTT.

This chain connects TRBV11-2 to TRBJ2-7; 10 nucleotides align to TRBD2. This CDR3 region has 16 residues. Unmatched junction bases numbered 12, after V lost 5 bases and J lost 5 bases. CDR1 is SGHAT, CDR2 FQNNGV, per germline. CDR3 coding DNA: TGTGCCAGCAGCCGCAACTACCCTAGCGGGGGTGACGAGCAGTACTTC. Translating it yields CASSRNYPSGGDEQYF.

This clone was seen more than once but under ten times. CDR3 amino acids: CASSIRRVDTGELFF. CDR3 nucleotide sequence: TGTGCCAGTAGTATTCGCAGGGTAGACACCGGGGAGCTGTTTTTT. This chain joins TRBV19 and TRBJ2-2, with D possibly being TRBD1 (5 bases). The germline CDR1 and CDR2 sequences are LNHDA and SQIVND (reference sequence). V was cut by 3 bases and J by 3 bases, with 11 bases left in between. CDR3 length equals 15 residues.

The rearrangement links TRBV30 to TRBJ2-2; D remains ambiguous. From germline, CDR1 is GTSNPN and CDR2 SVGIG (reference sequence). V lost 2 bases, J lost 0 bases, and 7 bases lay in between. This CDR3 region has 14 residues. The CDR3: CAWSRLTNTGELFF. CDR3 nucleotide sequence: TGTGCCTGGAGTCGCCTGACGAACACCGGGGAGCTGTTTTTT.

V and J are TRBV6-5 and TRBJ1-2, with no clear D. Trimming took off 5 bases at V and 0 bases at J, with 13 bases between the two ends. CDR3 length equals 15 residues. CDR1 is MNHEY and CDR2 is SVGAGI in the germline V gene. CDR3 amino acids: CASSRPGDTNYGYTF. CDR3 DNA: TGTGCCAGCAGTCGGCCAGGCGATACTAACTATGGCTACACCTTC.

The chain recombines TRBV6-1 with TRBJ1-5; TRBD1 aligns across 8 bases. Germline V gives CDR1 MNHNS, CDR2 SASEGT. CDR3 length: 15 residues. The V gene end was trimmed by 6 bases and the J gene end by 5 bases; junction bases not matched to a gene: 9. CDR3 DNA: TGTGCCAGCAGCCGACAGGGGCGTACCGATCAGCCCCAGCATTTT. Residues: CASSRQGRTDQPQHF.

The rearrangement links TRBV19 to TRBJ2-7; no reliable D call. Germline V gene data show CDR1 as LNHDA and CDR2 as SQIVND (reference sequence). The CDR3 extends over 13 amino acids. Trimming stripped 5 bases from V and 3 bases from J, with 11 bases between. Written as DNA, the CDR3 is TGTGCCAGTAGTGATTCACGGTACTACGAGCAGTACTTC. It translates to CASSDSRYYEQYF.

The chain carries TRBV5-8 and TRBJ1-6; D is ambiguous. The CDR3 contains 12 residues. Germline V gives CDR1 SGHTS, CDR2 YDEGEE. V lost 3 bases and J 9 bases, leaving 7 bases between the germline ends. This CDR3 is CASSSYGSPLHF. DNA of the CDR3: TGTGCCAGCAGCTCGTACGGTTCACCCCTCCACTTT. Looking up the rest from reference TRBV5-8 and TRBJ1-6 gives the full variable domain: EAGVTQSPTHLIKTRGQQATLRCSPISGHTSVYWYQQALGLGLQFLLWYDEGEERNRGNFPPRFSGRQFPNYSSELNVNALELEDSALYLCASSSYGSPLHFGNGTRLTVT.

The chain carries TRBV29-1 and TRBJ1-2; 7 bases are a match to TRBD1. Per germline, CDR1 SQVTM and CDR2 ANQGSEA. With 3 bases clipped from V and 8 bases from J, the junction kept 6 bases outside the gene matches. The CDR3 contains 12 residues. The CDR3 sequence is CSVEGTVEGYTF. The CDR3 DNA reads as TGCAGCGTTGAGGGGACAGTCGAGGGCTACACCTTC. The full variable domain, its missing parts supplied by reference TRBV29-1 and TRBJ1-2, is SAVISQKPSRDICQRGTSLTIQCQVDSQVTMMFWYRQQPGQSLTLIATANQGSEATYESGFVIDKFPISRPNLTFSTLTVSNMSPEDSSIYLCSVEGTVEGYTFGSGTRLTVV.

This chain links TRBV6-1 with TRBJ2-2; 8 bases align to TRBD1. V was clipped by 10 bases and J by 3 bases; unmatched bases: 10. CDR1 is MNHNS, CDR2 SASEGT, per germline. The length of the CDR3 is 15 residues. DNA for the CDR3: TGTGCCACCCTGGAACAGGGGGAAGACACCGGGGAGCTGTTTTTT. Translating gives CATLEQGEDTGELFF.

The chain recombines TRBV7-9 with TRBJ2-7; TRBD2 matches 9 bases. Germline lookup yields CDR1 SEHNR and CDR2 FQNEAQ (reference sequence). This CDR3 comprises 15 residues. The trim removed 8 bases at V and 2 bases at J, leaving 10 bases unmatched. The CDR3 is CASSGGRLAAYEQYF. The CDR3 region has the DNA TGTGCCAGCTCCGGGGGCCGACTAGCGGCCTACGAGCAGTACTTC.

The rearrangement uses TRBV27 and TRBJ2-1; 7 nucleotides agree with TRBD2. The CDR3 is 13 residues long. The V and J ends lost 8 bases and 7 bases, in that order; junction bases with no gene match: 8. Germline V gives CDR1 MNHEY, CDR2 SMNVEV (reference sequence). DNA for the CDR3: TGTGCCAGCGGGCGGGAGAGGCTAAATGAGCAGTTCTTC. Amino acid sequence: CASGRERLNEQFF.

The V call is TRBV6-1, the J call TRBJ2-5; the D call may be TRBD1 or TRBD2 (5 bases each). Looked up from germline, CDR1 is MNHNS and CDR2 is SASEGT. The CDR3 has 12 amino acids. Trimming removed 2 bases from V and 6 bases from J, with 7 bases in between. The CDR3 bases are TGTGCCAGCAGTGAAATGGGACAGACCCAGTACTTC. Protein product: CASSEMGQTQYF.

This chain links TRBV10-1 with TRBJ2-7; D might be TRBD2 (5 bases). Per the germline V gene, CDR1 is WNHNN and CDR2 is SYGVQD (reference sequence). The V and J ends lost 2 bases and 3 bases respectively, with 14 bases between them. The CDR3 runs 15 residues. The CDR3 protein is CASSETRLAGYEQYF. CDR3 nucleotide sequence: TGCGCCAGCAGTGAGACCAGGCTAGCTGGCTACGAGCAGTACTTC.

Written as DNA, the CDR3 is TGCGCCAGCAGCCCAAGACACGGTTCGAGACCTATGAACACTGAAGCTTTCTTT. Translated, it gives CASSPRHGSRPMNTEAFF. The chain links TRBV5-1 to TRBJ1-1, with D hard to call. The CDR3 consists of 18 residues. V gave up 4 bases and J gave up 0 bases, with 22 bases separating them. Germline V CDR1 and CDR2: SGHRS, YFSETQ.

This chain uses TRBV5-1 with TRBJ1-4, with D possibly TRBD1 on 6 matching bases. The ends were cut back, 1 base at V and 7 bases at J, with 20 bases in the middle. Per germline, CDR1 SGHRS and CDR2 YFSETQ. The CDR3 sequence is 17 residues long. This CDR3 is CASSLRAPLGAAEKLFF. DNA for the CDR3: TGCGCCAGCAGCTTGAGGGCCCCCTTGGGGGCGGCTGAAAAACTGTTTTTT.

The V gene is TRBV6-5, the J gene TRBJ2-5, with 9 nucleotides matching TRBD1. Germline V gene lookup returns CDR1 MNHEY and CDR2 SVGAGI. V trimming: 6 bases; J trimming: 5 bases; junction bases outside the gene matches: 10. This CDR3 comprises 15 residues. CDR3 nucleotide sequence: TGTGCCAGCAGAGACGGGACAGGGTCAGGGGAGACCCAGTACTTC. This gives the protein CASRDGTGSGETQYF.

A remark on this clone: Other DNA sequences within the sample encode an identical CDR3. The rearrangement joins TRBV7-2 to TRBJ1-2; 11 bases line up with TRBD1. The V gene end was trimmed by 1 base and the J gene end by 5 bases; junction bases not matched to a gene: 3. This CDR3 is built from 15 residues. CDR1 SGHTA and CDR2 FQGNSA come from the germline V gene. CDR3 DNA: TGTGCCAGCAGCTTAGGAGGACAGGGGGCTTATGGCTACACCTTC. Amino acids: CASSLGGQGAYGYTF.

This chain uses TRBV9 with TRBJ2-7; maybe TRBD2 (5 bases). This CDR3 is built from 13 residues. Trimming cost V 2 bases and J 0 bases, with 6 bases left between them. Germline CDR1 and CDR2: SGDLS and YYNGEE. CDR3 DNA: TGTGCCAGCAGCGTTGGGAGCTCCTACGAGCAGTACTTC. Its translation is CASSVGSSYEQYF.

A remark on this clone: Relative to the germline gene, one junction end is altered; a read error may explain this. The chain has TRBV6-1 and TRBJ2-7, with 8 bases aligning to TRBD1. This CDR3 is built from 13 residues. CDR1 is MNHNS, CDR2 SASEGT, per germline. This CDR3 reads CASSLGQGAAEDF. The CDR3 DNA reads as TGTGCCAGCAGTTTGGGGCAGGGGGCTGCGGAGGACTTC.

V is TRBV4-1 and J is TRBJ1-5; tentative D call: TRBD1 (6 bases). Germline V gene data show CDR1 as MGHRA and CDR2 as YSYEKL. This CDR3 is 15 amino acids long. V was trimmed by 0 bases and J by 10 bases, leaving 16 bases between them. CDR3 bases: TGCGCCAGCAGCCAAGATGCGACAGGCGAAATTCCCCAGCATTTT. It translates to CASSQDATGEIPQHF.